Listed below are T cell receptor beta chains from one sample, sequenced in a study of blood T cell repertoires in COVID-19. TCRdb's copy holds only in-frame clones and misses some; the assay was immunoSEQ multiplex PCR. The table has about 240,000 clones, about 83% seen once. Material: peripheral blood. Every receptor here comes from an elderly man with acute or convalescent COVID-19. Both conserved end residues are part of each CDR3. Fields, in order: D gene, J gene, clone size, V gene, CDR3 protein, CDR3 DNA. A D gene is named only where the DNA matches it firmly. Not all rows give a size; the values are once, few, many and, for expanded clones, a class.

TRBD1 | TRBJ1-2 | - | TRBV5-1 | CASSLDRGQLSGYTF | TGCGCCAGCAGCTTGGACCGGGGACAGCTCAGCGGCTACACCTTC
- | TRBJ2-7 | - | TRBV28 | CASEPGHRYEQYF | TGTGCCAGTGAACCGGGACATAGGTACGAGCAGTACTTC
- | TRBJ1-1 | once | TRBV19 | CASSYSRAEAFF | TGTGCCAGTAGTTATTCGAGGGCTGAAGCTTTCTTT
- | TRBJ1-4 | few | TRBV10-2 | CASRPNEAHEKLFF | TGCGCCAGCAGGCCTAACGAGGCTCATGAAAAACTGTTTTTT
- | TRBJ2-1 | - | TRBV7-2 | CASSLSGGGYNEQFF | TGTGCCAGCAGCTTAAGTGGGGGCGGGTACAATGAGCAGTTCTTC
TRBD1 | TRBJ2-1 | - | TRBV7-3 | CASSHDRGSYNEQFF | TGTGCCAGCAGCCACGACAGGGGATCCTACAATGAGCAGTTCTTC
TRBD2 | TRBJ2-7 | - | TRBV10-3 | CAISESVTSGYEQYF | TGTGCCATCAGTGAGTCCGTGACTAGCGGTTACGAGCAGTACTTC
- | TRBJ2-2 | - | TRBV2 | CASTPRESAGELFF | TGTGCCTCAACTCCCAGGGAAAGTGCCGGGGAGCTGTTTTTT
TRBD2 | TRBJ2-1 | - | TRBV2 | CASSGLAGATNEQFF | TGTGCCAGCAGTGGACTAGCGGGGGCAACCAATGAGCAGTTCTTC
TRBD1 | TRBJ2-2 | few | TRBV11-2 | CASSFAGGTGELFF | TGTGCCAGCAGCTTCGCAGGGGGCACCGGGGAGCTGTTTTTT
- | TRBJ1-3 | - | TRBV20-1 | CSAPTGNTIYF | TGCAGTGCTCCGACAGGAAACACCATATATTTT
- | TRBJ1-1 | - | TRBV7-8 | CASSPPGYTEAFF | TGTGCCAGCAGCCCCCCAGGGTACACTGAAGCTTTCTTT
- | TRBJ1-6 | - | TRBV6-6 | CASRNPSGGLGSPLHF | TGTGCCAGCCGTAACCCCTCGGGAGGCCTGGGCTCACCCCTCCACTTT
- | TRBJ1-5 | - | TRBV29-1 | CSGGGQGQPQHF | TGCAGCGGAGGAGGTCAGGGGCAGCCCCAGCATTTT
TRBD1 | TRBJ1-5 | - | TRBV7-8 | CASSVTGGLGSNQPQHF | TGTGCCAGCAGCGTGACAGGGGGGCTTGGGAGCAATCAGCCCCAGCATTTT
TRBD2 | TRBJ2-7 | - | TRBV9 | CASSPRGIAGSYEQYF | TGTGCCAGCAGCCCCCGGGGGATAGCGGGGTCCTACGAGCAGTACTTC
TRBD1 | TRBJ2-7 | - | TRBV6-5 | CASSRDRGDEQYF | TGTGCCAGCAGTAGGGACAGGGGCGACGAGCAGTACTTC
- | TRBJ2-3 | - | TRBV6-5 | CASSLGQHTDTQYF | TGTGCCAGCAGTCTGGGCCAGCACACAGATACGCAGTATTTT
- | TRBJ1-4 | - | TRBV18 | CASSRTGTGGEKLFF | TGTGCCAGCTCTAGGACCGGGACCGGGGGTGAAAAACTGTTTTTT
- | TRBJ1-1 | - | TRBV3-1/TRBV3-2 | CASSQARGGSEAFF | TGTGCCAGCAGCCAAGCTAGGGGGGGGTCTGAAGCTTTCTTT
TRBD1 | TRBJ1-5 | few | TRBV28 | CASTFPPRQGNQPQHF | TGTGCCAGCACCTTTCCCCCGCGACAGGGTAATCAGCCCCAGCATTTT
TRBD2 | TRBJ2-3 | - | TRBV2 | CASEASGSLTDTQYF | TGTGCCAGCGAGGCTAGCGGGAGCCTCACAGATACGCAGTATTTT
TRBD1 | TRBJ1-2 | - | TRBV28 | CASSPSGTGLRGYTF | TGTGCCAGCAGCCCTTCCGGGACAGGACTGCGGGGCTACACCTTC
- | TRBJ2-3 | - | TRBV5-1 | CASTLTGDTDTQYF | TGCGCCAGCACCCTGACAGGAGACACAGATACGCAGTATTTT
- | TRBJ1-5 | - | TRBV11-2 | CASGLGVHQPQHF | TGTGCCAGCGGTCTAGGGGTTCATCAGCCCCAGCATTTT
- | TRBJ1-5 | - | TRBV2 | CASRGGRYSNQPQHF | TGTGCCAGCAGGGGGGGGAGATATAGCAATCAGCCCCAGCATTTT
- | TRBJ2-3 | - | TRBV6-2/TRBV6-3 | CASSYSRLGAVTDTQYF | TGTGCCAGCAGTTACTCGAGGCTGGGTGCAGTCACAGATACGCAGTATTTT
TRBD1 | TRBJ2-4 | - | TRBV2 | CASSVGQGEAKNIQYF | TGTGCCAGCAGTGTTGGACAGGGAGAAGCCAAAAACATTCAGTACTTC
TRBD2 | TRBJ2-5 | - | TRBV7-2 | CASSVAGTSGEETQYF | TGTGCCAGCAGCGTCGCCGGGACTAGCGGGGAAGAGACCCAGTACTTC
TRBD1 | TRBJ2-7 | - | TRBV5-4 | CASTRPGQGFSEQYF | TGTGCCAGCACCCGACCGGGACAGGGTTTTAGCGAGCAGTACTTC
TRBD2 | TRBJ2-2 | - | TRBV5-4 | CASSRSGGAAGELFF | TGTGCCAGCAGTCGTAGCGGGGGGGCTGCCGGGGAGCTGTTTTTT
- | TRBJ2-2 | - | TRBV27 | CASSLSGQGSRELFF | TGTGCCAGCAGTTTATCTGGTCAGGGGAGTAGGGAGCTGTTTTTT
TRBD1 | TRBJ1-2 | - | TRBV7-9 | CASSLGQGFGYTF | TGTGCCAGCAGCCTCGGACAGGGTTTCGGCTACACCTTC
TRBD2 | TRBJ2-1 | - | TRBV9 | CASSVTDSGRIEQFF | TGTGCCAGCAGCGTAACGGATAGCGGGAGGATTGAGCAGTTCTTC
- | TRBJ1-1 | - | TRBV11-3 | CASSRGTVNTEAFF | TGTGCCAGCAGCCGGGGGACGGTGAACACTGAAGCTTTCTTT
TRBD1 | TRBJ1-2 | - | TRBV5-1 | CASSSEASAGGAPGSYGYTF | TGCGCCAGCAGCTCTGAGGCAAGTGCAGGGGGCGCCCCCGGGAGCTATGGCTACACCTTC
- | TRBJ1-4 | - | TRBV19 | CASSIQYEKLFF | TGTGCCAGTAGTATCCAGTATGAAAAACTGTTTTTT
- | TRBJ1-6 | - | TRBV27 | CASSLRKGAPLHF | TGTGCCAGCAGTTTACGGAAAGGGGCACCCCTCCACTTT
- | TRBJ1-5 | - | TRBV3-1/TRBV3-2 | CASSGLGAQQPQHF | TGTGCCAGCAGCGGTCTGGGGGCTCAGCAGCCCCAGCATTTT
TRBD2 | TRBJ2-7 | - | TRBV28 | CAGGAGGTSYEQYF | TGTGCCGGAGGGGCGGGGGGGACGTCCTACGAGCAGTACTTC
TRBD1 | TRBJ1-2 | few | TRBV27 | CASSLDRDYGYTF | TGTGCCAGCAGTTTGGACAGGGACTATGGCTACACCTTC
- | TRBJ2-7 | - | TRBV11-3 | CASSLSRGGEQYF | TGTGCCAGCAGCTTAAGTAGGGGTGGCGAGCAGTACTTC
- | TRBJ2-3 | - | TRBV5-5 | CASSSQGIGDTQYF | TGTGCCAGCAGCTCGCAGGGGATTGGGGATACGCAGTATTTT
TRBD1 | TRBJ2-6 | - | TRBV27 | CASRSRTGAFFSGANVLTF | TGTGCCAGCAGATCTAGGACAGGGGCCTTTTTCTCTGGGGCCAACGTCCTGACTTTC
TRBD1 | TRBJ1-1 | - | TRBV7-9 | CASSSPGQGRNGEAFF | TGTGCCAGCAGCTCCCCGGGACAGGGGAGAAATGGTGAAGCTTTCTTT
- | TRBJ1-1 | - | TRBV11-3 | CASSKGRKSTEAFF | TGTGCCAGCAGCAAGGGGAGGAAGAGCACTGAAGCTTTCTTT
- | TRBJ2-3 | - | TRBV5-4 | CASSLERQNTDTQYF | TGTGCCAGCAGCTTGGAGCGGCAGAACACAGATACGCAGTATTTT
- | TRBJ1-5 | once | TRBV18 | CASSPGITDQPQHF | TGTGCCAGCTCACCCGGGATCACGGATCAGCCCCAGCATTTT
- | TRBJ1-1 | - | TRBV5-4 | CATRRREMVFEAFF | TGTGCCACCCGGCGACGGGAAATGGTGTTTGAAGCTTTCTTT